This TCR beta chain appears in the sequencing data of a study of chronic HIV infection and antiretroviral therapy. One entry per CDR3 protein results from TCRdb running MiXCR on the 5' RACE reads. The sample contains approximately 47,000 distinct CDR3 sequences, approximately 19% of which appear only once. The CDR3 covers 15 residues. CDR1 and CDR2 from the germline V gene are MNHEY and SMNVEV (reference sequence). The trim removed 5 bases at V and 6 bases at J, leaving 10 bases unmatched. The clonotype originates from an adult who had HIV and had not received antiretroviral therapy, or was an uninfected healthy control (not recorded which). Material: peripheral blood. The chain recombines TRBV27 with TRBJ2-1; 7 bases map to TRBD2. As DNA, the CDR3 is TGTGCCAGCAGTATAGGGAGGGAGAGCGTCAATGAGCAGTTCTTC. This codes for CASSIGRESVNEQFF.